The clone carrying this TCR beta chain was seen a few times. The sample originates from a study of identical twins. TCRdb re-derived calls from the 5' RACE reads in MiXCR, one entry per CDR3 protein. The repertoire holds 650,000 to 750,000 distinct CDR3 sequences, with around 20% as singletons. Germline assignment: CDR1 MNHEY and CDR2 SVGAGI. The V end lost 8 bases, the J end lost 4 bases, and 9 bases lay between the germline ends. The CDR3 totals 12 residues. A further study also used this sample, focusing on T cells expressing NK-cell markers.

The source is a woman aged 18 to 35 in good health. The sequencing input was PBMCs. This chain joins TRBV6-5 and TRBJ2-1, with D unresolved. CDR3 residues: CASGNYYNEQFF. The CDR3 nucleotides read TGTGCCAGCGGGAATTATTACAATGAGCAGTTCTTC.